The 8 T cell receptor beta chains reported below all come from one sample, sequenced in a study of blood T cell repertoires in COVID-19. Measured with immunoSEQ multiplex PCR; TCRdb has only the in-frame clones, and not every one. Of around 370,000 clones listed, roughly 89% were seen once; the top ten hold 2.5% to 4%. Source material: peripheral blood. Source of these receptors: a woman aged 18-29 years who had recovered from COVID-19.

This chain links TRBV7-6 with TRBJ2-5, with 9 nucleotides matching TRBD1. CDR3 size: 15 residues. Germline lookup yields CDR1 SGHVS and CDR2 FNYEAQ. V shed 5 bases and J 5 bases; nucleotides not matched to a gene: 9. This CDR3 reads CASSLTGTGRETQYF. CDR3 nucleotide sequence: TGTGCCAGCAGCCTAACCGGGACAGGGCGGGAGACCCAGTACTTC.

V and J are TRBV5-6 and TRBJ2-7, with 10 bases identical to TRBD2. The CDR3 has 16 residues. J gave up 3 bases and V 0 bases, and 6 bases lay outside the gene matches. Germline CDR1 reads SGHDT; CDR2 reads YYEEEE. Here the CDR3 DNA reads TGTGCCAGCAGCTTGGCTTCTAGCGGGGGACTCTACGAGCAGTACGTC. This translates into CASSLASSGGLYEQYV.

The chain combines TRBV30 with TRBJ2-1; 13 bases line up with TRBD2. CDR3 length: 16 residues. Unmatched junction bases numbered 10, after V lost 2 bases and J lost 9 bases. CDR1 and CDR2 (germline): GTSNPN, SVGIG (reference sequence). The DNA for the CDR3 is TGTGCCTGGAGTCCAGACCCGACTAGCGGGAGGACTGAGCAGTTCTTC. This sequence encodes CAWSPDPTSGRTEQFF.

This clone was observed a single time. The rearrangement uses TRBV7-6 and TRBJ2-6, with TRBD1 matching over 8 bases. The CDR3 extends over 17 amino acids. The junction had 5 bases not matched to a gene; V was cut back by 2 bases and J by 2 bases. The germline V gene has CDR1 SGHVS and CDR2 FNYEAQ. In nucleotides, the CDR3 is TGTGCCAGCAGCTTACGACAGGGGAGCGCTGGGGCCAACGTCCTGACTTTC. It is translated as CASSLRQGSAGANVLTF.

V is TRBV4-1 and J is TRBJ2-5; TRBD1 might be the D (6 bases). V was shortened by 1 base and J by 4 bases, with 16 bases between the two germline ends. The CDR3 runs 16 residues. Germline CDR1 is MGHRA and CDR2 is YSYEKL. This CDR3 is CASSQGGQPLGETQYF. CDR3 bases: TGCGCCAGCAGCCAAGGAGGACAGCCCCTGGGAGAGACCCAGTACTTC.

The rearrangement uses TRBV6-6 and TRBJ2-5, with D possibly TRBD2 on 6 matching bases. The germline V and J ends were trimmed by 3 bases and 7 bases, with 15 bases remaining between them. Germline CDR1 is MNHNY and CDR2 is SVGAGI (reference sequence). The CDR3 covers 14 residues. The CDR3 loop is CASSYGTPLWTQYF. The CDR3 DNA reads TGTGCCAGCAGTTATGGGACTCCCTTATGGACCCAGTACTTC.

J is TRBJ1-2 and V is TRBV6-6; TRBD1 might be the D (6 bases). The CDR3 is made up of 13 amino acids. The germline V and J ends were trimmed by 0 bases and 6 bases, with 8 bases remaining between them. The germline CDR1 and CDR2 sequences are MNHNY and SVGAGI (reference sequence). The CDR3 DNA sequence: TGTGCCAGCAGTTACTCGAACAGGGATGGCTACACCTTC. This gives the protein CASSYSNRDGYTF.

The CDR3 region is CASSQVRGGTEAFF. The CDR3 DNA reads TGTGCCAGCAGCCAAGTAAGAGGGGGCACTGAAGCTTTCTTT. The chain recombines TRBV14 with TRBJ1-1, with D possibly being TRBD1 (6 bases). The CDR3 covers 14 residues. The V and J ends lost 1 base and 4 bases respectively, with 10 bases between them. The germline CDR1 and CDR2 sequences are SGHDN and FVKESK.